This T cell receptor (beta chain) was observed in a study of blood T cells in healthy people across ages. Study-level points and caveats: Higher diversity and more naive CD4+ cells were features of long-lived donors, compared to aged donors.

In this sample, this clonotype turned up many times. Antigen unknown. Germline is not matched at one junction end, which may reflect a read error. The germline CDR1 and CDR2 sequences are SGHRS and YFSETQ. This CDR3 contains 13 residues. The second PCR ran about 6 to 12 cycles with a sample-barcoded 5' primer and J-beta primers. Each of the samples gave a minimum of 3 million paired-end reads that contained CDR3. TCRdb reprocessed the 5' RACE reads with MiXCR, giving one entry per CDR3 protein. The sample records roughly 900,000 distinct CDR3 sequences, roughly 43% being singletons. The sequenced sample was blood. This chain connects TRBV5-1 to TRBJ1-1; a weak D match, TRBD1 (5 bases). The sequence came from a man younger than 45 in good health. The CDR3 reads CASSLQVGTEAFF. The CDR3 nucleotides read TGTGCCAGCAGCTTACAGGTCGGCACTGAAGCTTTCTTT.